This is a list of T cell receptor beta chains from one sample in a study of blood T cell repertoires in COVID-19. TCRdb's copy holds only in-frame clones and misses some; the assay was immunoSEQ multiplex PCR. The sample includes 80,000 or so clones, approximately 78% of them seen just once. The sequencing input was peripheral blood. These receptors all come from a human donor in a cohort sampled during active COVID-19. CDR3s leave out the opening cysteine and the closing phenylalanine or tryptophan.

>TRBJ2-6|15|TRBV11-2
ASSRTGRPSGANVLT
>TRBJ1-2|13|TRBV27
ASRLAGTGPYGYT
>TRBJ1-5|15|TRBV7-9
ASSLGAGVGGNQPQH
>TRBJ2-1|11|TRBV12-3/TRBV12-4
ASSLSSPNEQF
>TRBJ1-1|13|TRBV19
ASSSGQVQNTEAF
>TRBJ2-6|11|TRBV19
ASRPQGANVLT
>TRBJ2-7|13|TRBV9
ASSVAGIAGGEQY
>TRBJ1-4|13|TRBV6-1
ASSERTGGYEKLF
>TRBJ1-2|11|TRBV12-3/TRBV12-4
ASSRDRGYGYT
>TRBJ2-7|12|TRBV6-5
ASRNYRESYEQY
>TRBJ1-6|13|TRBV5-5
ASSVTGTVNSPLH
>TRBJ1-2|13|TRBV27
ASSLWARTGLGYT
>TRBJ2-1|13|TRBV7-2
ASTQGGLAYNEQF
>TRBJ1-1|13|TRBV7-6
ASSPGEGRAFKAF
>TRBJ2-2|13|TRBV5-4
ASSLVRANTGELF
>TRBJ1-6|12|TRBV3-1/TRBV3-2
ASSQTGMNSPLH
>TRBJ2-7|12|TRBV4-1
ASSQGEGEWEQY